This is a list of T cell receptor beta chains from one sample in a study of blood T cells in healthy people across ages. In TCRdb, the 5' RACE reads were re-called with MiXCR into one record per CDR3 protein. The table shows about 1,400,000 distinct CDR3 sequences, with approximately 60% occurring only once. Sequencing was carried out using blood. These receptors originate from a man aged 18-30 years in good health. Each CDR3 is given with its conserved first and last residue. The D gene is left open where the match is weak. For some rows the clone size is stated as once, few or many, or as a class when expanded; others skip it.

>TRBJ2-3|few|TRBV7-9|NA
TGTGCCAGCAGCTTACGAAGACTAGGCACAGATACGCAGTATTTT
CASSLRRLGTDTQYF
>TRBJ2-7|NA|TRBV29-1|TRBD1
TGCAGCGTTGCATCCGGGACAGCTTCCTACGAGCAGTACTTC
CSVASGTASYEQYF
>TRBJ2-5|few|TRBV6-2/TRBV6-3|TRBD2
TGTGCCAGCACCGATAGCGGGAGGGCTTCGGAGACCCAGTACTTC
CASTDSGRASETQYF
>TRBJ1-6|NA|TRBV10-3|NA
TGTGCCATCAGTGAGCCCTACCCCGGGTACAATAATTCACCCCTCCACTTT
CAISEPYPGYNNSPLHF
>TRBJ2-7|NA|TRBV20-1|NA
TGCAGTGCTAGAGATCGAAAAGCTTACGAGCAGTACTTC
CSARDRKAYEQYF
>TRBJ1-5|NA|TRBV7-9|NA
TGTGCCGTTGTTGGGGTAGGAAATCAGCCCCAGCATTTT
CAVVGVGNQPQHF
>TRBJ1-6|NA|TRBV28|NA
TGTGCCAGCAACCCCCGCCAAGGGTGGGGATCACCCCTCCACTTT
CASNPRQGWGSPLHF
>TRBJ2-1|NA|TRBV20-1|TRBD1
TGCAGTGCTAGTGATAGGGGGCGGAACAATGAGCAGTTCTTC
CSASDRGRNNEQFF
>TRBJ2-7|NA|TRBV24-1|NA
TGTGCCACCAGTGTCGGAAACAGGGATCACGAGCAGTACTTC
CATSVGNRDHEQYF
>TRBJ1-6|NA|TRBV12-3/TRBV12-4|NA
TGTGCCAGCAGTTTCGGAACCCAGGGTGTCGGGTCACCCCTCCACTTT
CASSFGTQGVGSPLHF
>TRBJ2-1|NA|TRBV25-1|NA
TGTGCCAGCTCTACAGGGCCAACATACAATGAGCAGTTCTTC
CASSTGPTYNEQFF
>TRBJ2-5|NA|TRBV12-3/TRBV12-4|TRBD1
TGTGCCAGCAGCCAAACAGGGGGCGGTTCGGAGACCCAGTACTTC
CASSQTGGGSETQYF
>TRBJ1-2|few|TRBV7-9|NA
TGTGCCAGCAGCTTAGTTGGCAGAAGTAACTATGGCTACACCTTC
CASSLVGRSNYGYTF
>TRBJ2-1|NA|TRBV10-3|NA
TGTGCCATCAGTCCTGCAGCCGACAATGAGCAGTTCTTC
CAISPAADNEQFF
>TRBJ2-2|NA|TRBV29-1|NA
TGCAGCGTTGAAGTTGTGGGGTTGAACACCGGGGAGCTGTTTTTT
CSVEVVGLNTGELFF
>TRBJ1-5|NA|TRBV20-1|NA
TGCAGTGCTAGATCGGGACCCCCGGGGCGGCAGCCCCAGCATTTT
CSARSGPPGRQPQHF
>TRBJ2-1|NA|TRBV20-1|TRBD1
TGCAGCGCGTCATTGGACAGGGCTGGTGAGCAGTTCTTC
CSASLDRAGEQFF
>TRBJ2-7|NA|TRBV7-9|NA
TGTGCCAGCAGCTCCCTACAGGGAGTTGTTTACGAGCAGTACTTC
CASSSLQGVVYEQYF
>TRBJ2-7|NA|TRBV7-2|NA
TGTGCCAGCGGCTTAGAGCCGGGGCGGGCCTACGAGCAGTACTTC
CASGLEPGRAYEQYF
>TRBJ1-1|NA|TRBV4-1|TRBD1
TGCGCCAGCAGCGGAAGGGACAGGGTCCGGACTGAAGCTTTCTTT
CASSGRDRVRTEAFF
>TRBJ2-7|NA|TRBV12-3/TRBV12-4|NA
TGTGCCAGCAGCCGAACGACAGGTCCGGCCTACAATGAGCAGTACTTC
CASSRTTGPAYNEQYF
>TRBJ2-3|NA|TRBV24-1|TRBD2
TGTGCCACCAGTGATCGGACTAGCGGTATCACAGATACGCAGTATTTT
CATSDRTSGITDTQYF
>TRBJ2-6|NA|TRBV6-2/TRBV6-3|NA
TGTGCCAGCAGTACCCTTTATTCTGGGGCCAACGTCCTGACTTTC
CASSTLYSGANVLTF
>TRBJ2-3|NA|TRBV6-5|TRBD2
TGTGCCAGCACCCGCGGGGGGTTCACAGATACGCAGTATTTT
CASTRGGFTDTQYF
>TRBJ2-3|NA|TRBV10-2|TRBD1
TGCGCCAGCAGAAGAGTTCCGGGACAGGGTGAAGATACGCAGTATTTT
CASRRVPGQGEDTQYF
>TRBJ2-7|NA|TRBV6-1|TRBD1
TGTGCCAGCAAGGCGGGGACAGGCTCCTACGAGCAGTACTTC
CASKAGTGSYEQYF
>TRBJ1-4|NA|TRBV6-1|NA
TGTGCCAGCAGTGGATCTGGAGTTAATGAAAAACTGTTTTTT
CASSGSGVNEKLFF
>TRBJ2-7|NA|TRBV7-8|TRBD2
TGTGCCAGCAGCACCCTAGCGGACCTCTCCTACGAGCAGTACTTC
CASSTLADLSYEQYF
>TRBJ2-7|once|TRBV4-1|NA
TGCGCCAGCAGCCAGGATCGTTCGACAGACTCCTACGAGCAGTACTTC
CASSQDRSTDSYEQYF
>TRBJ1-2|NA|TRBV27|NA
TGTGCCAGCCGACCCCCAGGAATACTTAACTATGGCTACACCTTC
CASRPPGILNYGYTF
>TRBJ1-2|NA|TRBV28|TRBD1
TGTGCCAGCAGTTTTGGGACAGGGCTCCCCAACTATGGCTACACCTTC
CASSFGTGLPNYGYTF
>TRBJ1-1|NA|TRBV4-1|NA
TGCGCCAGCAGCCAGGACCCGCGGGTTGGGACTGAAGCTTTCTTT
CASSQDPRVGTEAFF
>TRBJ1-1|few|TRBV29-1|NA
TGCAGCGTCGATGGACGCACTGAAGCTTTCTTT
CSVDGRTEAFF
>TRBJ2-1|few|TRBV2|NA
TGTGCCAGCAGTGATTTGGAGGGCGGGACGCAGTTCTTC
CASSDLEGGTQFF
>TRBJ2-1|NA|TRBV12-3/TRBV12-4|TRBD2
TGTGCCAGCAGTGAAATGATCGGGACTAGCGGGAGGGCGGGGAATGAGCAGTTCTTC
CASSEMIGTSGRAGNEQFF
>TRBJ2-3|NA|TRBV10-3|TRBD2
TGTGCCATCAAGCAAAAACTAGCGGGGGTACCAGATACGCAGTATTTT
CAIKQKLAGVPDTQYF
>TRBJ2-7|NA|TRBV4-1|NA
TGCGCCAGCAGCCAAGTAGCCGTCAGCGCCTACGAGCAGTACTTC
CASSQVAVSAYEQYF